This entry is about one T cell receptor beta chain. What it recognizes is unknown. A second roughly 6 to 11 cycle PCR used barcoded and J-beta primers. A single record per CDR3 protein comes from TCRdb applying MiXCR to the 5' RACE reads. This table has around 1,900,000 distinct CDR3 sequences, roughly two fifths appearing once. There were healthy Caucasian individuals from Russia, aged roughly 6 to 90, serving as donors. V gave up 4 bases and J gave up 6 bases, with 13 bases separating them. Germline V lookup: CDR1 SGHRS, CDR2 YFSETQ. The CDR3 has 14 residues. The data were obtained in a study of blood T cells in healthy people across ages. General study findings and limits: Naive T cell percentage and TCR beta diversity correlated strongly. Observed TCR beta diversity per million T cells went down as age went up. This fall followed a roughly linear course with age. The lack of PBMC sorting stopped any conclusive naive versus antigen-experienced comparison.

The V call is TRBV5-1, the J call TRBJ2-2, with a possible D match to TRBD1 (5 bases). Sequenced sample: blood. This receptor was taken from a human donor in good health. The CDR3 region has the DNA TGCGCCAGCAGCCCGACGCAGGGTTCCGGGGAGCTGTTTTTT. As protein: CASSPTQGSGELFF.